The present T cell receptor beta chain was sequenced within a study of cytomegalovirus exposure and HLA in healthy donors. The PCR made use of 60 Vbeta and 13 Jbeta primers. Here immunoSEQ multiplex PCR was the method, and the copy in TCRdb shows in-frame clones only, minus some. Of 170,000 or so clones in the sample, approximately 80% were seen once. Germline V gene data show CDR1 as GTSNPN and CDR2 as SVGIG (reference sequence). The CDR3 totals 14 residues. V lost 1 base, J lost 5 bases, and 6 bases stayed unmatched. V is TRBV30 and J is TRBJ2-5; TRBD2 matches at 8 bases. The sample consisted of PBMCs. The receptor was derived from a man aged 30 to 39 in good health and CMV-seropositive. CDR3 residues: CAWSATSGGETQYF. As DNA, the CDR3 is TGTGCCTGGAGTGCAACAAGCGGGGGTGAGACCCAGTACTTC.